The 20 T cell receptor beta chains in this list originate from one sample, sequenced in a study of blood T cell repertoires in COVID-19. Profiling relied on immunoSEQ multiplex PCR, and the TCRdb table lists in-frame clones only, not all of them. Here the sample spans 200,000 to 300,000 clones, roughly nine tenths being singletons. The sequencing input was peripheral blood. Source of these receptors: a man in his 60s who had recovered from COVID-19.

The sample holds a few counts of this clone. This chain connects TRBV2 to TRBJ1-2; no clear D gene. The CDR3 sequence is 13 residues long. Trimming shortened V by 4 bases and J by 8 bases, and 14 bases separated the two germline ends. Germline CDR1 is SNHLY and CDR2 is FYNNEI. The CDR3 DNA sequence: TGTGCCAGCAGTGTAACAGTTCAGAAGGGCTACACCTTC. Translating it yields CASSVTVQKGYTF.

This clone came up a few times. The J gene is TRBJ2-3, the V gene TRBV5-1, with a weak D call TRBD2 (7 bases). Germline CDR1 and CDR2: SGHRS and YFSETQ. The V and J ends lost 4 bases and 6 bases respectively, with 21 bases between them. The CDR3 is 16 amino acids. For the CDR3, the DNA is TGCGCCAGCAGCCGCCGCTGGGGGGGCGCGGGGGATACGCAGTATTTT. Translating it yields CASSRRWGGAGDTQYF.

V usage is TRBV5-1 and J usage is TRBJ2-3; D might be TRBD2 (5 bases). Trimming removed 3 bases from V and 1 base from J, with 6 bases in between. CDR1 is SGHRS, CDR2 YFSETQ, per germline. CDR3 length: 13 amino acids. In DNA, the CDR3 is TGCGCCAGCAGCTGGCGGGGCACAGATACGCAGTATTTT. Its protein product is CASSWRGTDTQYF.

This clone was counted a single time. The CDR3 loop reads CASSPGGSTDTQYF. CDR3 sequence (DNA): TGCGCCAGCAGCCCAGGGGGAAGCACAGATACGCAGTATTTT. This chain joins TRBV5-1 and TRBJ2-3; 7 bases fit TRBD1. V gave up 4 bases and J gave up 0 bases; unmatched junction bases: 2. Germline-derived CDR1 and CDR2 are SGHRS and YFSETQ. The CDR3 has 14 residues.

The genes are TRBV11-3 and TRBJ2-3; the match to TRBD2 covers 7 bases. V lost 5 bases and J lost 0; bases outside the gene matches: 8. There are 16 residues in the CDR3. Germline assignment: CDR1 SGHNT and CDR2 YENEEA. The CDR3 loop is CASSPDRAGSTDTQYF. The CDR3, as DNA: TGTGCCAGCAGCCCGGACCGAGCGGGGAGCACAGATACGCAGTATTTT.

This chain joins TRBV29-1 and TRBJ1-2; 10 bases agree with TRBD1. The V gene's germline CDR1 is SQVTM and CDR2 ANQGSEA. The CDR3 extends over 15 amino acids. V lost 4 bases to trimming and J lost 0 bases; unmatched junction nucleotides: 5. The CDR3: CSVGGTGATNYGYTF. The CDR3 DNA is TGCAGCGTTGGTGGGACAGGGGCGACTAACTATGGCTACACCTTC.

This rearrangement joins TRBV10-3 to TRBJ1-2; TRBD1 agrees at 8 bases. CDR1 is ENHRY and CDR2 is SYGVKD in the germline V gene. The CDR3 length is 14 residues. The ends lost 11 bases at V and 6 bases at J; junction bases unmatched: 14. In DNA form, the CDR3 reads TGTGCCGTAGGGAGGCAGGGGGCGATGGATGGCTACACCTTC. Encoded protein: CAVGRQGAMDGYTF.

The chain combines TRBV6-4 with TRBJ2-3; 10 bases are a match to TRBD2. CDR1 is MRHNA, CDR2 SNTAGT, per germline. This CDR3 is 17 amino acids long. The trim removed 0 bases at V and 4 bases at J, leaving 7 bases unmatched. The CDR3 spells CASSDSRSGGAPDTQYF. In nucleotides, the CDR3 is TGTGCCAGCAGTGACTCAAGGAGCGGGGGGGCCCCAGATACGCAGTATTTT.

This clone was detected only once. The chain has TRBV18 and TRBJ2-5; possible D gene TRBD1, 8 bases. The V gene's germline CDR1 is KGHSH and CDR2 LQKENI. Trimming shortened V by 4 bases and J by 1 base, and 16 bases separated the two germline ends. The CDR3 loop spans 16 amino acids. The CDR3: CASSLLQGGIQETQYF. CDR3 bases: TGTGCCAGCTCACTCCTACAGGGGGGGATCCAAGAGACCCAGTACTTC.

The V and J genes are TRBV24-1 and TRBJ2-5; D is undetermined. CDR1 and CDR2 (germline): KGHDR, SFDVKD. CDR3 size: 13 residues. V dropped 9 bases and J dropped 5 bases, with 15 bases sitting between them. CDR3 residues: CATAFGATETQYF. Written as DNA, the CDR3 is TGTGCCACCGCCTTTGGAGCCACCGAGACCCAGTACTTC.

V gene TRBV5-5 combines with J gene TRBJ2-7; 8 bases are a match to TRBD1. The V and J ends lost 0 bases and 4 bases, in that order; junction bases with no gene match: 6. The germline gives CDR1 SGHKS, CDR2 YYEKEE (reference sequence). There are 15 residues in the CDR3. CDR3 sequence reads: CASSLAQGARYEQYF. DNA of the CDR3: TGTGCCAGCAGCTTGGCGCAGGGGGCTAGGTACGAGCAGTACTTC.

The chain couples TRBV5-4 to TRBJ2-1, with 11 bases matching TRBD2. The V gene end was trimmed by 1 base and the J gene end by 6 bases; junction bases not matched to a gene: 12. Germline loops: CDR1 SGHNT, CDR2 YYREEE (reference sequence). CDR3 length: 18 residues. The CDR3 region has the DNA TGTGCCAGCAGCTTGCCCCGTCGGCTAGCGGGGGGTACCAATGAGCAGTTCTTC. Translated: CASSLPRRLAGGTNEQFF.

The chain couples TRBV10-3 to TRBJ1-4; 9 nucleotides agree with TRBD1. V gave up 6 bases and J gave up 5 bases; unmatched junction bases: 1. This CDR3 is 13 amino acids long. Germline values: CDR1 ENHRY, CDR2 SYGVKD. The CDR3 here is CAIRGTGNEKLFF. The CDR3 nucleotides read TGTGCCATCAGAGGGACAGGGAATGAAAAACTGTTTTTT.

This clone was detected only once. This chain uses TRBV5-6 with TRBJ2-3, with 9 bases identical to TRBD2. Germline lookup yields CDR1 SGHDT and CDR2 YYEEEE. There are 14 residues in the CDR3. Trimming took 2 bases from V and 4 from J; bases not matched to a gene: 2. The CDR3 bases are TGTGCCAGCAGCTTTGGCGGGGGGGCAGATACGCAGTATTTT. As protein: CASSFGGGADTQYF.

The rearrangement links TRBV5-1 to TRBJ2-5; D may be TRBD2 (5 bases). Germline V gene lookup returns CDR1 SGHRS and CDR2 YFSETQ. V was trimmed by 4 bases and J by 4 bases, leaving 14 bases between them. The CDR3 is made up of 14 amino acids. The CDR3 region is CASSRSTTLETQYF. The CDR3 DNA follows: TGCGCCAGCAGCCGTTCGACTACTCTAGAGACCCAGTACTTC.

The V gene is TRBV9, the J gene TRBJ2-5, with TRBD2 identical over 8 bases. Germline loops: CDR1 SGDLS, CDR2 YYNGEE. The CDR3 has 15 amino acids. Unmatched junction bases numbered 5, after V lost 0 bases and J lost 4 bases. CDR3 nucleotides: TGTGCCAGCAGCGTAGCGGGGGGGGCCGGAGAGACCCAGTACTTC. This codes for CASSVAGGAGETQYF.

The chain uses TRBV27 and TRBJ2-6; TRBD1 aligns across 7 bases. This CDR3 comprises 17 residues. The V gene's germline CDR1 is MNHEY and CDR2 SMNVEV (reference sequence). Trimming at V came to 5 bases and at J to 0 bases, leaving 7 bases not matched to a gene. Here the CDR3 DNA reads TGTGCCAGCAGTCTCCGGGACAGCTCCTCTGGGGCCAACGTCCTGACTTTC. Translation gives CASSLRDSSSGANVLTF.

The rearrangement uses TRBV2 and TRBJ1-2, with TRBD1 matching over 9 bases. Per germline, CDR1 SNHLY and CDR2 FYNNEI. V was pared by 4 bases and J by 4 bases, with 1 base of the junction left unmatched. The CDR3 runs 13 residues. Here the CDR3 reads CASSVQGAYGYTF. The CDR3 coding sequence is TGTGCCAGCAGTGTACAGGGGGCCTATGGCTACACCTTC.

The J gene is TRBJ1-5, the V gene TRBV18, with D hard to call. The CDR3 extends over 17 amino acids. Trimming stripped 4 bases from V and 0 bases from J, with 16 bases between. CDR1 is KGHSH and CDR2 is LQKENI in the germline V gene. CDR3 DNA: TGTGCCAGCTCACGGGTCTCGGCAGGTAATAGCAATCAGCCCCAGCATTTT. It specifies CASSRVSAGNSNQPQHF. Complete variable domain (other parts from reference TRBV18 and TRBJ1-5): NAGVMQNPRHLVRRRGQEARLRCSPMKGHSHVYWYRQLPEEGLKFMVYLQKENIIDESGMPKERFSAEFPKEGPSILRIQQVVRGDSAAYFCASSRVSAGNSNQPQHFGDGTRLSIL.

The V and J genes are TRBV19 and TRBJ2-1; 9 bases map to TRBD1. CDR1 is LNHDA, CDR2 SQIVND, per germline (reference sequence). Unmatched junction bases numbered 14, after V lost 5 bases and J lost 9 bases. The CDR3 length is 16 residues. CDR3: CASSFTGGGRSSEQFF. CDR3 DNA sequence: TGTGCCAGTAGTTTCACAGGGGGCGGAAGGTCGAGTGAGCAGTTCTTC.